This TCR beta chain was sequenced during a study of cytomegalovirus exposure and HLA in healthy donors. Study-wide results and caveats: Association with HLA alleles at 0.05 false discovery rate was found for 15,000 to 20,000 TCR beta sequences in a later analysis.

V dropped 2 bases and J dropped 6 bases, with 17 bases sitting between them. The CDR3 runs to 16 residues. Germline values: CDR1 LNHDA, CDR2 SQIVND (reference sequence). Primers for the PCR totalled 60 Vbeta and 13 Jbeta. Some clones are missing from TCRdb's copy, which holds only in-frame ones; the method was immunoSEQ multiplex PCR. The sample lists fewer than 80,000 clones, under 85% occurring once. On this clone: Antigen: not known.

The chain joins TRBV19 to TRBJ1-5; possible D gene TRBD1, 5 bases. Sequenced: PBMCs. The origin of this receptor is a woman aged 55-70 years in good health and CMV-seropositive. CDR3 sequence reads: CASSIKGVSPGQPQHF. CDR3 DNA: TGTGCCAGTAGTATAAAAGGGGTGAGTCCCGGTCAGCCCCAGCATTTT.